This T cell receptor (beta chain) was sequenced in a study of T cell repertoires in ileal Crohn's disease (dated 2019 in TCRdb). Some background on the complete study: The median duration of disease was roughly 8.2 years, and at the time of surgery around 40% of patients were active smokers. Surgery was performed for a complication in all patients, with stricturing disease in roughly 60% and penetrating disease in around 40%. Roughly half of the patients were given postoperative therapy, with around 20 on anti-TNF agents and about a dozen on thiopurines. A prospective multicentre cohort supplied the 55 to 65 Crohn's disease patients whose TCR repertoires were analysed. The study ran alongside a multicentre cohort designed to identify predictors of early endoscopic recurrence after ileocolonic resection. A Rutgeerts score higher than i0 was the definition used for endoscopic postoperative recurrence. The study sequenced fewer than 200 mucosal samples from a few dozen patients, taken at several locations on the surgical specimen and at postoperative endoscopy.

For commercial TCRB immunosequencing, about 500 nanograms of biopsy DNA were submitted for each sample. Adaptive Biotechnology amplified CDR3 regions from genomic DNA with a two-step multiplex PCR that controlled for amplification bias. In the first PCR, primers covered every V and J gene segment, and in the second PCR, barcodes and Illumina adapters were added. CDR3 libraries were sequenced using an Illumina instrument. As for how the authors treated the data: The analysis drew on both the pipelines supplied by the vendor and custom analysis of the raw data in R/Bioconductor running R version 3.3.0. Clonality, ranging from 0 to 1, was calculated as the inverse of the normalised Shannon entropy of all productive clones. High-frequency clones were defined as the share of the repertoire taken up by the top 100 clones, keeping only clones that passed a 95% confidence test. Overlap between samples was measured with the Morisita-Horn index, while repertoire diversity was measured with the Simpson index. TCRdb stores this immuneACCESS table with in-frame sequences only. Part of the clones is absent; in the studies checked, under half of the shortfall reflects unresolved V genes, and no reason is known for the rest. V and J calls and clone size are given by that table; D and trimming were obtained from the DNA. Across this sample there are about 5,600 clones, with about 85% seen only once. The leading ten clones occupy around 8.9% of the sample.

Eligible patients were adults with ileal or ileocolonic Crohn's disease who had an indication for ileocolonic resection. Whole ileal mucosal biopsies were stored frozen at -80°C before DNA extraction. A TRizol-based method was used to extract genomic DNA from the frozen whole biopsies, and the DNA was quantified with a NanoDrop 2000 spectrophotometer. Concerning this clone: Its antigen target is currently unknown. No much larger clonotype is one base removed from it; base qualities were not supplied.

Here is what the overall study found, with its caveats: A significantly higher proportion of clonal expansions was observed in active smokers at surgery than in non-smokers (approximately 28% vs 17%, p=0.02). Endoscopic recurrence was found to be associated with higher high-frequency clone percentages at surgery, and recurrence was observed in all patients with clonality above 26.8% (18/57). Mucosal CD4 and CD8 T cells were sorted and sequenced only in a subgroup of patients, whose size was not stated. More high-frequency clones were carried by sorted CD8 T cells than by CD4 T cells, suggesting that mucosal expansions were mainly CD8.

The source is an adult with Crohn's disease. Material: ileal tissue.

This receptor has the CDR3 CASSPRSGEVVPGANVLTF. The nucleotide sequence reads TGTGCCAGCAGTCCACGGTCAGGGGAAGTTGTCCCTGGGGCCAACGTCCTGACTTTC. The sequence joins TRBV6-4 to TRBJ2-6; a tentative D call is TRBD1 (6 bases match). The junction shows trimming of 5 bases on V and 2 bases on J, plus 22 bases between the germline ends. CDR1 and CDR2, looked up from the germline V gene, are MRHNA and SNTAGT. From the cysteine up to the phenylalanine, the CDR3 has a length of 19 residues. Just the 57-base CDR3 DNA is kept, in frame starting at base 1.